This passage covers 28 T cell receptor beta chains from one sample sequenced in a study of naive and memory T cell subsets. General study findings and limits: Especially in CD8 cells, naive repertoires contained a few larger clonotypes, possibly CD45RA-re-expressing memory cells.

The beta constant-region primer was an equimolar mix of two oligonucleotides covering TRBC1 and TRBC2. Nested alpha and beta constant-region primers with the SP2 primer drove four PCR rounds on ligated cDNA. From the UMI-ligation and nested PCR reads, TCRdb called clonotypes with MiXCR, one entry per CDR3 protein. The sample contains 95,000 to 110,000 distinct CDR3 sequences, roughly 15% of which appear only once. These receptors have no known antigen. Material for sequencing was naive CD8+ T cells from blood. The receptors shown here come from a human donor in good health.

This clonotype was detected only a few times. The genes are TRBV24-1 and TRBJ1-5, with TRBD1 as a possible D gene (6 bases). Trimming cost V 3 bases and J 3 bases, with 14 bases left between them. Germline CDR1 reads KGHDR; CDR2 reads SFDVKD. This CDR3 is built from 16 residues. The DNA of the CDR3 is TGTGCCACCAGTGATGAGGCAGGGGCCTTCAATCAGCCCCAGCATTTT. As protein: CATSDEAGAFNQPQHF.

The J gene is TRBJ2-7, the V gene TRBV20-1, with TRBD2 matching over 9 bases. With 2 bases clipped from V and 3 bases from J, the junction kept 11 bases outside the gene matches. Germline V gene lookup returns CDR1 DFQATT and CDR2 SNEGSKA (reference sequence). The CDR3 has 16 amino acids. The CDR3 DNA follows: TGCAGTGCTAGAAACTCGCGGGGGGGCCGTGACTACGAGCAGTACTTC. Residues: CSARNSRGGRDYEQYF.

V gene TRBV5-4 combines with J gene TRBJ2-1; no definite D call. Trimming shortened V by 4 bases and J by 6 bases, and 23 bases separated the two germline ends. The CDR3 totals 17 residues. Per the germline V gene, CDR1 is SGHNT and CDR2 is YYREEE (reference sequence). The DNA for the CDR3 is TGTGCCAGCAGCCCCACCCCTGGTGTCTCCTACAGCAATGAGCAGTTCTTC. Its translation: CASSPTPGVSYSNEQFF.

The chain joins TRBV30 to TRBJ2-2; D may be TRBD2 (6 bases). This CDR3 contains 13 residues. Germline CDR1 GTSNPN, CDR2 SVGIG (reference sequence). V lost 3 bases and J 4 bases, leaving 9 bases between the germline ends. In nucleotides, the CDR3 is TGTGCCTGGAGCCCGGGGGTCACCGGGGAGCTGTTTTTT. Its translation is CAWSPGVTGELFF.

This clonotype has only a few counts. The CDR3 protein is CASSQGRAVGGQYF. Here the CDR3 DNA reads TGCGCCAGCAGCCAAGGGAGAGCGGTAGGTGGGCAGTACTTC. V and J are TRBV4-3 and TRBJ2-7; tentative D call: TRBD2 (5 bases). The CDR3 runs 14 residues. CDR1 is LGHNA, CDR2 YSLEER, per germline. The ends were cut back, 1 base at V and 9 bases at J, with 16 bases in the middle.

The chain carries TRBV7-6 and TRBJ2-5, with 12 bases that match TRBD2. The CDR3 runs to 16 residues. J lost 3 bases, V lost 5 bases, and 7 bases had no gene match. Germline V gives CDR1 SGHVS, CDR2 FNYEAQ. CDR3 coding DNA: TGTGCCAGCAGCAGACTAGCGGGAGTGATTAAAGAGACCCAGTACTTC. Translated: CASSRLAGVIKETQYF.

This chain uses TRBV27 with TRBJ1-6; no reliable D call. This CDR3 is 12 amino acids long. Trimming left V 6 bases short and J 6 bases short, with 6 bases between. CDR1 is MNHEY, CDR2 SMNVEV, per germline (reference sequence). The CDR3 reads CASREFNSPLHF. CDR3 sequence (DNA): TGTGCCAGCAGGGAGTTTAATTCACCCCTCCACTTT.

This clonotype showed up many times. V gene TRBV4-3 combines with J gene TRBJ2-5; weak D call: TRBD1 (6 bases). CDR1 is LGHNA, CDR2 YSLEER, per germline. Trimming removed 0 bases at V and 1 base at J, with 18 bases between. The CDR3 loop spans 18 amino acids. For the CDR3, the DNA is TGCGCCAGCAGCCAAGATTGGCCAGGGGCCCGGGCCCAAGAGACCCAGTACTTC. Translating gives CASSQDWPGARAQETQYF.

The V call is TRBV6-6, the J call TRBJ2-2, with D maybe TRBD2 (6 bases). This CDR3 is 16 amino acids long. Trimming stripped 2 bases from V and 1 base from J, with 11 bases between. Germline CDR1 MNHNY, CDR2 SVGAGI (reference sequence). In DNA form, the CDR3 reads TGTGCCAGCAGTTACGTGGGACTGGAGAACACCGGGGAGCTGTTTTTT. The encoded protein is CASSYVGLENTGELFF.

This clonotype was seen only a few times. The rearrangement links TRBV7-9 to TRBJ1-1; 8 bases match TRBD1. After removal of 5 bases from V and 2 bases from J, the junction contained 7 bases not matched to a gene. CDR3 length: 15 amino acids. CDR1 and CDR2 (germline): SEHNR, FQNEAQ (reference sequence). The chain's CDR3 is CASSLGTGGNTEAFF. The CDR3 DNA is TGTGCCAGCAGCCTTGGGACAGGTGGAAACACTGAAGCTTTCTTT. The variable domain in full, with the rest retrieved from reference TRBV7-9 and TRBJ1-1, is DTGVSQNPRHKITKRGQNVTFRCDPISEHNRLYWYRQTLGQGPEFLTYFQNEAQLEKSRLLSDRFSAERPKGSFSTLEIQRTEQGDSAMYLCASSLGTGGNTEAFFGQGTRLTVV.

Many counts were recorded for this clonotype. The V call is TRBV29-1, the J call TRBJ2-1, with D unresolved. This CDR3 comprises 12 residues. The germline V and J ends were trimmed by 2 bases and 4 bases, with 6 bases remaining between them. From germline, CDR1 is SQVTM and CDR2 ANQGSEA. CDR3 protein: CSVERSYNEQFF. The DNA for the CDR3 is TGCAGCGTTGAAAGGAGTTACAATGAGCAGTTCTTC.

CDR3 sequence (DNA): TGTGCCAGTCTAGCGGGATCCACAGATACGCAGTATTTT. Amino acids: CASLAGSTDTQYF. The chain recombines TRBV19 with TRBJ2-3; 9 bases match TRBD2. The length of the CDR3 is 13 residues. Germline assignment: CDR1 LNHDA and CDR2 SQIVND (reference sequence). With 8 bases clipped from V and 2 bases from J, the junction kept 2 bases outside the gene matches.

The chain uses TRBV10-3 and TRBJ1-5; D not resolved. Between the trimmed V and J ends, which lost 2 bases and 2 bases, there was a span of 10 bases. Per germline, CDR1 ENHRY and CDR2 SYGVKD. CDR3 size: 15 residues. The DNA of the CDR3 is TGTGCCATCAGTGAGACTTCCGACGGCAATCAGCCCCAGCATTTT. This encodes CAISETSDGNQPQHF.

This clonotype was observed a handful of times. The rearrangement joins TRBV12-3 or TRBV12-4 to TRBJ1-1; D uncertain. Trimming took off 3 bases at V and 0 bases at J, with 5 bases between the two ends. This CDR3 comprises 13 residues. The CDR3 loop reads CASSFSMNTEAFF. For the CDR3, the DNA is TGTGCCAGCAGTTTTTCGATGAACACTGAAGCTTTCTTT.

This chain uses TRBV9 with TRBJ2-3; 10 nucleotides align to TRBD2. CDR1 is SGDLS, CDR2 YYNGEE, per germline. The CDR3 totals 16 residues. J gave up 5 bases and V 1 base, and 7 bases lay outside the gene matches. This chain's CDR3 is CASSVHRTSGRDTQYF. In nucleotides, the CDR3 is TGTGCCAGCAGCGTACATCGGACTAGCGGCAGAGATACGCAGTATTTT.

This chain uses TRBV30 with TRBJ2-3, with TRBD2 identical over 7 bases. Germline V gene sequence: CDR1 GTSNPN, CDR2 SVGIG (reference sequence). This CDR3 is built from 15 residues. J was trimmed by 0 bases and V by 0 bases; bases with no gene match: 3. CDR3 sequence reads: CAWSVSAGSTDTQYF. In nucleotides, the CDR3 is TGTGCCTGGAGTGTCTCAGCGGGGAGCACAGATACGCAGTATTTT.

This clonotype was recorded at least ten times. V gene TRBV11-3 combines with J gene TRBJ2-1; possible D gene TRBD2, 5 bases. The CDR3 contains 14 residues. The ends were cut back, 3 bases at V and 4 bases at J, with 10 bases in the middle. The V gene's germline CDR1 is SGHNT and CDR2 YENEEA. For the CDR3, the DNA is TGTGCCAGCAGCTTTCTAGCCGAATACAATGAGCAGTTCTTC. Amino acid sequence: CASSFLAEYNEQFF.

This clonotype was detected only a few times. V is TRBV18 and J is TRBJ2-7; the match to TRBD1 covers 12 bases. This CDR3 is 14 amino acids long. In germline, CDR1 is KGHSH, CDR2 LQKENI. J was trimmed by 5 bases and V by 1 base; bases with no gene match: 0. The CDR3 sequence: CASSPRDRGHEQYF. For the CDR3, the DNA is TGTGCCAGCTCACCACGGGACAGGGGGCACGAGCAGTACTTC.

The J gene is TRBJ2-7, the V gene TRBV5-7; perhaps TRBD2 as D (5 bases). TRBV5-7 is an ORF; its function is uncertain. This CDR3 contains 15 residues. Trimming stripped 4 bases from V and 0 bases from J, with 14 bases between. CDR3 protein: CASSPEGPSSYEQYF. CDR3 in DNA: TGTGCCAGCAGCCCTGAGGGCCCGAGCTCCTACGAGCAGTACTTC.

This clonotype was observed many times. The chain couples TRBV4-3 to TRBJ2-2, with a possible D match to TRBD2 (6 bases). Germline V CDR1 and CDR2: LGHNA, YSLEER. Trimming took 0 bases from V and 5 from J, leaving 13 bases between them. The CDR3 is made up of 16 amino acids. The CDR3 here is CASSQDSYGGTGELFF. In DNA form, the CDR3 reads TGCGCCAGCAGCCAAGATAGCTACGGAGGGACCGGGGAGCTGTTTTTT.

The chain combines TRBV9 with TRBJ2-5; possibly TRBD1 or TRBD2 for D (5 bases each). The V end was cut by 7 bases, the J end by 3 bases, with 13 bases between. The CDR3 loop spans 13 amino acids. The germline V gene has CDR1 SGDLS and CDR2 YYNGEE. The CDR3 region is CASGGSSEETQYF. Written as DNA, the CDR3 is TGTGCCAGCGGGGGTAGCTCGGAAGAGACCCAGTACTTC.

In this sample, this clonotype turned up a few times. The rearrangement joins TRBV20-1 to TRBJ2-1; D might be TRBD1 (6 bases). V gave up 0 bases and J gave up 3 bases, with 12 bases separating them. The CDR3 runs 15 residues. CDR1 DFQATT and CDR2 SNEGSKA come from the germline V gene (reference sequence). CDR3 in DNA: TGCAGTGCTAGAGATTGGGACATAGTCTACAATGAGCAGTTCTTC. This gives the protein CSARDWDIVYNEQFF.

This rearrangement joins TRBV9 to TRBJ2-1, with 7 bases aligning to TRBD2. The CDR3 consists of 18 residues. The V segment lost 0 bases and the J segment 5 bases; nucleotides outside the gene matches: 14. Germline V CDR1 and CDR2: SGDLS, YYNGEE. CDR3 DNA: TGTGCCAGCAGCGTAGTAGCGGGTCGACAGTTCAGCCACAATGAGCAGTTCTTC. It yields the protein CASSVVAGRQFSHNEQFF. Based on the CDR3 plus reference TRBV9 and TRBJ2-1, the full variable domain is DSGVTQTPKHLITATGQRVTLRCSPRSGDLSVYWYQQSLDQGLQFLIQYYNGEERAKGNILERFSAQQFPDLHSELNLSSLELGDSALYFCASSVVAGRQFSHNEQFFGPGTRLTVL.

The rearrangement joins TRBV7-9 to TRBJ2-2, with D unclear. CDR1 and CDR2 from the germline V gene are SEHNR and FQNEAQ (reference sequence). V was pared by 9 bases and J by 4 bases, with 15 bases between. The CDR3 consists of 14 residues. The CDR3 reads CASPGPPGTGELFF. The CDR3, as DNA: TGTGCCAGTCCGGGTCCCCCGGGCACCGGGGAGCTGTTTTTT.

The chain joins TRBV20-1 to TRBJ1-2, with 8 bases identical to TRBD1. This CDR3 has 16 amino acids. Germline V gene sequence: CDR1 DFQATT, CDR2 SNEGSKA (reference sequence). V trimming: 6 bases; J trimming: 3 bases; junction bases outside the gene matches: 15. The CDR3 loop reads CSAIGTGSINDYGYTF. The DNA of the CDR3 is TGCAGTGCCATCGGGACAGGAAGTATAAACGACTATGGCTACACCTTC.

This chain joins TRBV9 and TRBJ1-1; 7 bases line up with TRBD1. Germline V lookup: CDR1 SGDLS, CDR2 YYNGEE. The CDR3 extends over 13 amino acids. V lost 5 bases to trimming and J lost 7 bases; unmatched junction nucleotides: 8. In nucleotides, the CDR3 is TGTGCCAGCAGTGCCGGGACAGCTGTTGAAGCTTTCTTT. Residues: CASSAGTAVEAFF.

This rearrangement joins TRBV24-1 to TRBJ1-5, with unresolved D. The CDR3 runs 14 residues. Trimming took 9 bases from V and 2 from J, leaving 13 bases between them. Germline V gene sequence: CDR1 KGHDR, CDR2 SFDVKD. The CDR3, as DNA: TGTGCCACCGCCATGTACAAGGGCAATCAGCCCCAGCATTTT. Translation: CATAMYKGNQPQHF.

For the CDR3, the DNA is TGTGCCAGCAGCCCCTGGGACAGGGGAGACACCATATATTTT. Amino acids: CASSPWDRGDTIYF. This chain joins TRBV7-9 and TRBJ1-3, with TRBD1 identical over 10 bases. Trimming at V came to 5 bases and at J to 8 bases, leaving 6 bases not matched to a gene. This CDR3 region has 14 residues. The germline CDR1 and CDR2 sequences are SEHNR and FQNEAQ (reference sequence).